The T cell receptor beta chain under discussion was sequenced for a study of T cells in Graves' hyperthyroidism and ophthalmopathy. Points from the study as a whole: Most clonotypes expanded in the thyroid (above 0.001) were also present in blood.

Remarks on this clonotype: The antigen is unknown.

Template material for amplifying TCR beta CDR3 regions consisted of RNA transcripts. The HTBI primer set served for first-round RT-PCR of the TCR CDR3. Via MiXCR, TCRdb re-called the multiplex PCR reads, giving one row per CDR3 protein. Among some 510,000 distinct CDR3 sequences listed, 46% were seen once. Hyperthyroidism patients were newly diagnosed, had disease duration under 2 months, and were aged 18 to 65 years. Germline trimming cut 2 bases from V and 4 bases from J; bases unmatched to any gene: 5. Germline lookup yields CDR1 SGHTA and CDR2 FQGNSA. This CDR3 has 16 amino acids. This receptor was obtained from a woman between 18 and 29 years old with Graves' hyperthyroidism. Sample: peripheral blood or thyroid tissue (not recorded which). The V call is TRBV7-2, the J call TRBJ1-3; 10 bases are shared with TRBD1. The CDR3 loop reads CASSLPGQGTGNTIYF. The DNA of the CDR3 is TGTGCCAGCAGCTTACCGGGACAGGGGACAGGAAACACCATATATTTT.